The subject of this entry is one TCR beta chain. Antigen unknown. This record comes from a study of T-cell memory formation after mild COVID-19. Whole-study findings and limits: CD4+ contracting clones lay mainly in CM and EM, CD8+ ones in EMRA.

Via MiXCR, TCRdb re-called the 5' RACE reads, giving one row per CDR3 protein. Of about 360,000 distinct CDR3 sequences in the sample, about 15% were seen once. The receptor was isolated from a man aged 18 to 35 who had mild COVID-19 (a few samples of this study predate the infection). Cell type and time point are not known. Material for sequencing was PBMCs or a T cell subset sorted from them (not recorded which).

The CDR3 spells CSAKSGSTDTQYF. CDR3 nucleotide sequence: TGCAGTGCTAAGAGCGGTAGCACAGATACGCAGTATTTT. This chain uses TRBV20-1 with TRBJ2-3, with TRBD2 as a possible D gene (5 bases). Germline lookup yields CDR1 DFQATT and CDR2 SNEGSKA (reference sequence). V was cut by 4 bases and J by 0 bases, with 8 bases left in between. The CDR3 consists of 13 residues.